Shown below are 4 T cell receptor beta chains from a single sample sequenced in a study of monozygotic twins with inflammatory bowel disease. One entry per CDR3 protein, without DNA, is what TCRdb gives after re-calling the 5' RACE reads. This sample's clone table lists around 450,000 distinct CDR3 sequences. The sample taken for sequencing was blood. Receptors were obtained from a human donor with ulcerative colitis or Crohn's disease, or a healthy co-twin of an affected twin (not recorded which).

The chain carries TRBV27 and TRBJ2-1; no DNA is available, so the TRBD1 call from TCRdb remains unchecked. The germline CDR1 and CDR2 sequences are MNHEY and SMNVEV (reference sequence). This CDR3 has 16 amino acids. This chain's CDR3 is CASSRTGQGTNNEQFF.

The gene calls are TRBV23-1 and TRBJ2-6; the TCRdb call, TRBD1, lacks DNA for checking. TRBV23-1 is marked as an open reading frame, function uncertain. CDR3 length: 12 amino acids. The CDR3 loop is CASSLRGYPLTF.

This chain connects TRBV12-5 to TRBJ1-2; the D call of TRBD1 rests on TCRdb alone, since no DNA is present to check it. The CDR3 consists of 14 residues. CDR1 and CDR2 from the germline V gene are LGHNT and FRNRAP. The CDR3 loop reads CASVARDEHYGYTF.

The rearrangement uses TRBV5-1 and TRBJ2-3. The CDR3 runs to 13 residues. Germline CDR1 SGHRS, CDR2 YFSETQ. CDR3 in amino acids: CASSLGSTDTQYF.